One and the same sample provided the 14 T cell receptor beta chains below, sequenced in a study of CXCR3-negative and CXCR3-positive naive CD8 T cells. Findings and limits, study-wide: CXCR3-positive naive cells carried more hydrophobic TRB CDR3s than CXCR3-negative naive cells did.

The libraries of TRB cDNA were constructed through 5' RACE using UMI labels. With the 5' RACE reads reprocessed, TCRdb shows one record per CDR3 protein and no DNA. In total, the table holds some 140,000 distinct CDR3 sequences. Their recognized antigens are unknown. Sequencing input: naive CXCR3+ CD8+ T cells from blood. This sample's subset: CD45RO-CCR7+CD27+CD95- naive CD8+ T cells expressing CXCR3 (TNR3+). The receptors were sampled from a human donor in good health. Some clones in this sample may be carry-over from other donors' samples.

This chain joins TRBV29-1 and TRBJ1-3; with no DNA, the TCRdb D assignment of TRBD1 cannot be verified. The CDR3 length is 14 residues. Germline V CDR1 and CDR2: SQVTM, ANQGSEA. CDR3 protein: CSVEVRGIGNTIYF. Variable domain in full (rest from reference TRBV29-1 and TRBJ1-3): SAVISQKPSRDICQRGTSLTIQCQVDSQVTMMFWYRQQPGQSLTLIATANQGSEATYESGFVIDKFPISRPNLTFSTLTVSNMSPEDSSIYLCSVEVRGIGNTIYFGEGSWLTVV.

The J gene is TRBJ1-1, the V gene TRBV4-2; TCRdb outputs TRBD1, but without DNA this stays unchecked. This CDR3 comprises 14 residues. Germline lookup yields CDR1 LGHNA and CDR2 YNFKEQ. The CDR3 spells CASSPLPRGTEAFF.

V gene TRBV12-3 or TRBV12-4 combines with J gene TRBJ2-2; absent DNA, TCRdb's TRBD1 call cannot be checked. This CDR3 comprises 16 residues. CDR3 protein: CASSISGGADTGELFF.

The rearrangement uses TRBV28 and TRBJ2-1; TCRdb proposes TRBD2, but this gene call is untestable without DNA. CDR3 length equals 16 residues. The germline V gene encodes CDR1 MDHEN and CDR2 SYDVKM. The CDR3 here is CASSLDRRSSYNEQFF.

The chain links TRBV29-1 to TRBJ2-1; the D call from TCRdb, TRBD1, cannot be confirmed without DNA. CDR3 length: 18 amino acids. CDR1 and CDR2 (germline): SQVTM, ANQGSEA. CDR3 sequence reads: CSLLGGVNVIGSYNEQFF.

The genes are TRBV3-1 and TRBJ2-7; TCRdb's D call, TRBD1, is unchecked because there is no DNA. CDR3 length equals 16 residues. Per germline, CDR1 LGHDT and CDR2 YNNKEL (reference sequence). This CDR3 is CASSQDWDVSSYEQYF.

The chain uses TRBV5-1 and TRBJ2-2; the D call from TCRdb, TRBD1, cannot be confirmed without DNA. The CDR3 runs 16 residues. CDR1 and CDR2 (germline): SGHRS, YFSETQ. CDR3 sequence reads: CASSTRTGGTTGELFF.

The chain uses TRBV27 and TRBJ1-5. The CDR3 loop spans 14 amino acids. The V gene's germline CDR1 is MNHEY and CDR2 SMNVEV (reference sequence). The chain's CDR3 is CASRIRVGNQPQHF.

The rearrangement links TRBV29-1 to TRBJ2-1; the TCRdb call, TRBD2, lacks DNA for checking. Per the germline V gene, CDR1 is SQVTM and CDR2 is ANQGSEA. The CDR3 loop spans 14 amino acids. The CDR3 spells CSVVGLAGVNEQFF.

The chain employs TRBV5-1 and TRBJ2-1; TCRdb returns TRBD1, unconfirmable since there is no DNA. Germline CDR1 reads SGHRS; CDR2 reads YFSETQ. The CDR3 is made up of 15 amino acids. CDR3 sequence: CASSLPGTGGGEQFF.

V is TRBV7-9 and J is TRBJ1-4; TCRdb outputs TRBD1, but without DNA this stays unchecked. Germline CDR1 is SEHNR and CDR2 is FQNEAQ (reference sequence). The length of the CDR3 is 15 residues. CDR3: CASSSSDRKNEKLFF.

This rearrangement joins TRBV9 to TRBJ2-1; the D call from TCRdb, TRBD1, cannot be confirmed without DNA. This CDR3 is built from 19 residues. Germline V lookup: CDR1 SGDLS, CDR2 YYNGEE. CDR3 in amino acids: CASSVAREGDRGNYNEQFF.

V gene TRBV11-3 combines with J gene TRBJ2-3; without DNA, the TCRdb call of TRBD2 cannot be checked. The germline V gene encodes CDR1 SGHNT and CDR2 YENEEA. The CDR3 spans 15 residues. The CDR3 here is CASSPSGSFTDTQYF.

The CDR3: CASKVTGVNPGELFF. The chain employs TRBV28 and TRBJ2-2; the D call from TCRdb, TRBD1, cannot be confirmed without DNA. Germline V CDR1 and CDR2: MDHEN, SYDVKM. The CDR3 has 15 amino acids.